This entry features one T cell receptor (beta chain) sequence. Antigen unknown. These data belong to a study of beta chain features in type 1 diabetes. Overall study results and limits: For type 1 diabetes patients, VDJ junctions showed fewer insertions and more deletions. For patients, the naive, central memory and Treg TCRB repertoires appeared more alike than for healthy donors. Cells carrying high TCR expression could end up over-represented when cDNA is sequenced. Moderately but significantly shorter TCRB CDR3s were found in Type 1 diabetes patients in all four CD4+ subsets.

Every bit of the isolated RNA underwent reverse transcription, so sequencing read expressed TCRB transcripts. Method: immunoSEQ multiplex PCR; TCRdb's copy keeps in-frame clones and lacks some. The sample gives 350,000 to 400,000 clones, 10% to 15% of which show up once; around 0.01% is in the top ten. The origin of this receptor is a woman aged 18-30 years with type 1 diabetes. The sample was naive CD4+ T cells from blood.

This CDR3 reads CASSRDRAREKLFF. CDR3 coding DNA: TGTGCCAGCAGCCGAGACAGGGCGCGCGAAAAACTGTTTTTT. The V and J genes are TRBV9 and TRBJ1-4, with 7 bases lining up with TRBD1. Germline V gene data show CDR1 as SGDLS and CDR2 as YYNGEE. The CDR3 runs 14 residues. The ends lost 4 bases at V and 8 bases at J; junction bases unmatched: 8.